This TCR beta chain was sequenced during a study of T cell responses to AZD1222 COVID-19 vaccine. The study, taken as a whole, reports: Reportedly, nearly half the spike-specific TCRs target unmutated variant regions.

Comment on this clone: The antigen remains unidentified.

The data were produced by immunoSEQ multiplex PCR, yet TCRdb's version contains in-frame clones alone and is incomplete. The sample yields about 150,000 clones, about 92% seen once. This CDR3 has 12 amino acids. Germline loops: CDR1 SNHLY, CDR2 FYNNEI. The J segment lost 13 bases and the V segment lost 5 bases, leaving 9 bases of the junction unmatched. This chain joins TRBV2 and TRBJ2-5; 8 bases are a match to TRBD2. The receptor was derived from an adult in good health. This specimen was peripheral blood, taken on day 0 of AZD1222 vaccination. CDR3 DNA sequence: TGTGCCAGCAGTTCAGGACTAGCCTCGCTGTACTTC. Protein: CASSSGLASLYF.